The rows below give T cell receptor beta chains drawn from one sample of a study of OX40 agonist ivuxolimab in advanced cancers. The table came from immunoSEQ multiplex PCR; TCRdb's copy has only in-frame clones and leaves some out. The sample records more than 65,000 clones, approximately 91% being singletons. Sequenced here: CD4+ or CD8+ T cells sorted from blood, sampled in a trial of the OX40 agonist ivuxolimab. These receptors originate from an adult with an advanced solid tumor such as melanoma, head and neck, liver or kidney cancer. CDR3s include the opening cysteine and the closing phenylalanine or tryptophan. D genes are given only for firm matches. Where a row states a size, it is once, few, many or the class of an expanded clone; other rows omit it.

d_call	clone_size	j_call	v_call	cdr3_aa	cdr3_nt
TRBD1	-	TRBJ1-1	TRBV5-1	CASSHPRDRLMNTEAFF	TGCGCCAGCAGCCACCCTCGGGACAGACTCATGAACACTGAAGCTTTCTTT
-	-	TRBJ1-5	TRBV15	CATSRRRQDLNQPQHF	TGTGCCACCAGCAGAAGAAGACAGGACCTCAATCAGCCCCAGCATTTT
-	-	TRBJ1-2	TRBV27	CASSPGMGVTYGYTF	TGTGCCAGCAGTCCAGGAATGGGAGTGACATACGGCTACACCTTC
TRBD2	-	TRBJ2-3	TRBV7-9	CASSPGLAGFTDTQYF	TGTGCCAGCAGCCCAGGACTAGCGGGCTTCACAGATACGCAGTATTTT
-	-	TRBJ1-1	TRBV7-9	CASSSGRANTEAFF	TGTGCCAGCAGCTCAGGAAGGGCCAACACTGAAGCTTTCTTT
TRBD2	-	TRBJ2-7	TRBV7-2	CASSQQTSGIYEQYF	TGTGCCAGCAGCCAGCAAACTAGCGGGATCTACGAGCAGTACTTC
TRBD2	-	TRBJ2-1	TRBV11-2	CASSSGTSGRGDNEQFF	TGTGCCAGCAGCTCCGGGACTAGCGGGAGGGGAGACAATGAGCAGTTCTTC
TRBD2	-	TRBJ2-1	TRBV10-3	CAISEQVAGGNEQFF	TGTGCCATCAGTGAGCAAGTAGCGGGAGGTAATGAGCAGTTCTTC
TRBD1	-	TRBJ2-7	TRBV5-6	CASSTFRTGSSYEQYF	TGTGCCAGCAGCACGTTCCGGACAGGGTCCTCCTACGAGCAGTACTTC
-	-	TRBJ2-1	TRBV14	CASSQELGGEQFF	TGTGCCAGCAGCCAAGAACTAGGTGGAGAGCAGTTCTTC
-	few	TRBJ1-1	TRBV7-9	CASSSGALTEAFF	TGTGCCAGCAGCTCGGGGGCGCTCACTGAAGCTTTCTTT
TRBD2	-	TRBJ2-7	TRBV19	CASSIGTSGRAEQYF	TGTGCCAGTAGTATCGGGACTAGCGGGAGGGCCGAGCAGTACTTC
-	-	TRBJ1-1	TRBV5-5	CASSLAPGKNTEAFF	TGTGCCAGCAGCTTGGCCCCGGGGAAGAACACTGAAGCTTTCTTT
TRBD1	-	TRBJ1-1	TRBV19	CASSIQGADTEAFF	TGTGCCAGTAGTATACAGGGGGCCGACACTGAAGCTTTCTTT
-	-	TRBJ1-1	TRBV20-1	CSARVGTEAFF	TGCAGTGCTAGAGTGGGCACTGAAGCTTTCTTT
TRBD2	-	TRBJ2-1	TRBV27	CASSLYGTSGRQYNEQFF	TGTGCCAGCAGTTTATACGGGACTAGCGGGAGGCAGTACAATGAGCAGTTCTTC
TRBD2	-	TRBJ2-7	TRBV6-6	CASRVGLAGVYEQYF	TGTGCCAGCAGGGTAGGACTAGCGGGAGTATACGAGCAGTACTTC
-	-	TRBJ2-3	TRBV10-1	CASSIRDTDTQYF	TGCGCCAGCAGTATAAGGGACACAGATACGCAGTATTTT
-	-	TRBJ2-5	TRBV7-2	CASSLWVKAETQYF	TGTGCCAGCAGCTTATGGGTAAAAGCGGAGACCCAGTACTTC
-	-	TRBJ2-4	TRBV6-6	CASSPITGTKKLGYF	TGTGCCAGCAGTCCTATTACCGGGACAAAAAAATTGGGGTACTTC
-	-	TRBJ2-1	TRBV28	CASSSFLSDSSYNEQFF	TGTGCCAGCAGTTCATTTCTCAGCGATAGCTCCTACAATGAGCAGTTCTTC
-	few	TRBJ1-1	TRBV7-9	CASTVVMVNTEAFF	TGTGCCAGCACGGTGGTCATGGTGAACACTGAAGCTTTCTTT
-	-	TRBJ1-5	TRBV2	CASSQGVNQPQHF	TGTGCCAGCAGCCAGGGCGTCAATCAGCCCCAGCATTTT
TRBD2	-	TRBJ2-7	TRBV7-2	CASSLAGGTSIEQYF	TGTGCCAGCAGCTTGGCGGGGGGGACATCGATTGAGCAGTACTTC
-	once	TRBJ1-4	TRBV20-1	CSAQRGEKLFF	TGCAGTGCTCAGAGAGGGGAAAAACTGTTTTTT
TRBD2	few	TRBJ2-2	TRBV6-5	CASHPGLLRSGELFF	TGTGCCAGTCACCCGGGACTATTACGCTCCGGGGAGCTGTTTTTT